A single sample is the source of the 24 T cell receptor beta chains below, sequenced in a study of naive and memory T cell subsets. Whole-study findings and limits: Naive repertoires, especially CD8, held a few larger clonotypes, possibly memory cells re-expressing CD45RA.

Two oligonucleotides, mixed equimolar, formed the beta constant-region primer covering TRBC1 and TRBC2. Ligated cDNA was amplified by four rounds of PCR with nested alpha and beta constant-region primers and SP2. TCRdb reprocessed the UMI-ligation and nested PCR reads with MiXCR, giving one entry per CDR3 protein. This table has fewer than 150,000 distinct CDR3 sequences, approximately 20% appearing once. For these receptors, no antigen is known. Sequenced material: naive CD8+ T cells from blood. The source of these receptors is a human donor in good health.

The genes are TRBV28 and TRBJ2-7; D assignment may be TRBD1 or TRBD2 (5 bases each). The CDR3 totals 16 residues. Per the germline V gene, CDR1 is MDHEN and CDR2 is SYDVKM. V lost 7 bases, J lost 3 bases, and 22 bases lay in between. CDR3: CASTPYRGSTLYEQYF. CDR3 nucleotides: TGTGCCAGCACCCCCTACCGGGGCTCGACCCTCTACGAGCAGTACTTC.

The CDR3 nucleotides are TGTGCCGTAAGCCCGGGGACAGGGGGCGATGAGCAGTTCTTC. This encodes CAVSPGTGGDEQFF. The rearrangement links TRBV27 to TRBJ2-1; 12 nucleotides agree with TRBD1. This CDR3 is 14 amino acids long. Germline V gives CDR1 MNHEY, CDR2 SMNVEV (reference sequence). Germline trimming cut 11 bases from V and 8 bases from J; bases unmatched to any gene: 10.

This clonotype was picked up one time. V usage is TRBV20-1 and J usage is TRBJ2-1; possibly TRBD2 for D (6 bases). CDR3 length: 16 amino acids. CDR1 and CDR2 (germline): DFQATT, SNEGSKA (reference sequence). Deletions cut 1 base from V and 0 bases from J, with 13 bases between. The CDR3 spells CSARVGGMSSYNEQFF. CDR3 coding DNA: TGCAGTGCTAGAGTTGGCGGGATGAGCTCCTACAATGAGCAGTTCTTC.

The chain's CDR3 is CSASDGTSDIDEQFF. The CDR3 DNA follows: TGCAGTGCTAGTGACGGGACTAGCGATATCGATGAGCAGTTCTTC. The J gene is TRBJ2-1, the V gene TRBV20-1; 10 bases fit TRBD2. J lost 8 bases, V lost 3 bases, and 10 bases had no gene match. Per the germline V gene, CDR1 is DFQATT and CDR2 is SNEGSKA (reference sequence). The CDR3 runs 15 residues.

The gene calls are TRBV30 and TRBJ2-4; no clear D. The length of the CDR3 is 13 residues. The V gene's germline CDR1 is GTSNPN and CDR2 SVGIG (reference sequence). Trimming shortened V by 1 base and J by 8 bases, and 12 bases separated the two germline ends. CDR3 sequence (DNA): TGTGCCTGGAGTGCGATTGTGGTCGACATTCAGTACTTC. Residues: CAWSAIVVDIQYF.

V is TRBV24-1 and J is TRBJ2-7, with 8 bases lining up with TRBD1. The V gene's germline CDR1 is KGHDR and CDR2 SFDVKD. Unmatched junction bases numbered 9, after V lost 4 bases and J lost 2 bases. This CDR3 comprises 16 residues. CDR3 sequence (DNA): TGTGCCACCAGTGACCGTGGGACAGGCGGACCCTACGAGCAGTACTTC. As protein: CATSDRGTGGPYEQYF.

The CDR3 region is CSVESERDSQETQYF. CDR3 coding DNA: TGCAGCGTTGAATCTGAACGGGACAGCCAAGAGACCCAGTACTTC. The rearrangement joins TRBV29-1 to TRBJ2-5, with 7 bases lining up with TRBD1. The V segment lost 2 bases and the J segment 1 base; nucleotides outside the gene matches: 7. CDR3 size: 15 residues. Germline V gene data show CDR1 as SQVTM and CDR2 as ANQGSEA.

The chain combines TRBV29-1 with TRBJ2-7, with 13 bases lining up with TRBD2. Germline CDR1 and CDR2: SQVTM and ANQGSEA. The CDR3 extends over 13 amino acids. V trimming: 6 bases; J trimming: 6 bases; junction bases outside the gene matches: 5. The CDR3 DNA follows: TGCAGCGTCGACGGACTAGCGGGAGTCGAGCAGTACTTC. Translated: CSVDGLAGVEQYF.

The chain couples TRBV7-9 to TRBJ2-1; TRBD2 matches 13 bases. Germline CDR1 is SEHNR and CDR2 is FQNEAQ (reference sequence). The V and J ends lost 1 base and 3 bases, in that order; junction bases with no gene match: 0. The CDR3 length is 16 residues. In DNA, the CDR3 is TGTGCCAGCAGCTTAGGGACTAGCGGGAGCTACAATGAGCAGTTCTTC. Translating it yields CASSLGTSGSYNEQFF.

This rearrangement joins TRBV11-2 to TRBJ2-3; 8 bases agree with TRBD2. The CDR3 extends over 16 amino acids. V was clipped by 6 bases and J by 4 bases; unmatched bases: 12. Germline V gene lookup returns CDR1 SGHAT and CDR2 FQNNGV. The CDR3 DNA follows: TGTGCCAGCAGTCGGAAAGCGGGAGTAAGCCCAGATACGCAGTATTTT. The encoded protein is CASSRKAGVSPDTQYF. The whole variable domain, remainder taken from reference TRBV11-2 and TRBJ2-3, is EAGVAQSPRYKIIEKRQSVAFWCNPISGHATLYWYQQILGQGPKLLIQFQNNGVVDDSQLPKDRFSAERLKGVDSTLKIQPAKLEDSAVYLCASSRKAGVSPDTQYFGPGTRLTVL.

CDR3 sequence reads: CASSLRRDGSYEQYF. The CDR3 coding sequence is TGTGCCAGCAGTTTAAGAAGGGATGGCTCCTACGAGCAGTACTTC. This sequence joins TRBV27 and TRBJ2-7; no reliable D call. Per the germline V gene, CDR1 is MNHEY and CDR2 is SMNVEV (reference sequence). The CDR3 extends over 15 amino acids. V was clipped by 2 bases and J by 0 bases, with 11 bases between them.

The V gene is TRBV3-1, the J gene TRBJ2-1; 8 nucleotides agree with TRBD2. The CDR3 is 18 residues long. V was pared by 0 bases and J by 3 bases, with 10 bases of the junction left unmatched. Germline CDR1 and CDR2: LGHDT and YNNKEL (reference sequence). CDR3 sequence: CASSQDPFVTSVYNEQFF. In DNA, the CDR3 is TGTGCCAGCAGCCAAGATCCGTTCGTGACTAGCGTCTACAATGAGCAGTTCTTC.

This clonotype was counted a few times. The chain is built from TRBV13 and TRBJ2-7, with TRBD2 identical over 15 bases. The CDR3 length is 16 residues. The V segment lost 3 bases and the J segment 2 bases; nucleotides outside the gene matches: 2. Germline V CDR1 and CDR2: PRHDT, FYEKMQ (reference sequence). CDR3 region: CASSLRTSGRAYEQYF. The CDR3 DNA follows: TGTGCCAGCAGCTTGAGGACTAGCGGGAGGGCCTACGAGCAGTACTTC. The full variable domain, completed using reference TRBV13 and TRBJ2-7, is AAGVIQSPRHLIKEKRETATLKCYPIPRHDTVYWYQQGPGQDPQFLISFYEKMQSDKGSIPDRFSAQQFSDYHSELNMSSLELGDSALYFCASSLRTSGRAYEQYFGPGTRLTVT.

This clonotype has more than one count but fewer than ten. The CDR3 spells CSVEGARGAPEETQYF. The CDR3, as DNA: TGCAGCGTTGAAGGGGCCAGGGGGGCGCCCGAAGAGACCCAGTACTTC. The chain couples TRBV29-1 to TRBJ2-5; TRBD1 is a possible D gene (7 bases). The germline V and J ends were trimmed by 1 base and 3 bases, with 18 bases remaining between them. Germline assignment: CDR1 SQVTM and CDR2 ANQGSEA. This CDR3 contains 16 residues.

This clonotype was counted only a few times. V is TRBV13 and J is TRBJ2-7; 7 nucleotides line up with TRBD2. The length of the CDR3 is 17 residues. V lost 5 bases and J lost 0; bases outside the gene matches: 13. Germline CDR1 reads PRHDT; CDR2 reads FYEKMQ (reference sequence). CDR3 nucleotide sequence: TGTGCCAGCAGCCCACGCAGGTGGGAGGGGAGCTCCTACGAGCAGTACTTC. This encodes CASSPRRWEGSSYEQYF.

This chain links TRBV29-1 with TRBJ1-1, with a possible D match to TRBD1 (6 bases). V lost 2 bases to trimming and J lost 11 bases, with 9 bases between them. From germline, CDR1 is SQVTM and CDR2 ANQGSEA. CDR3 length equals 10 residues. The CDR3 DNA reads TGCAGCGTTGAATCAGGGGTTGCTTTCTTT. Translation: CSVESGVAFF.

This clonotype turned up a few times. The chain joins TRBV29-1 to TRBJ2-3, with D tentatively TRBD1 (5 bases). Germline lookup yields CDR1 SQVTM and CDR2 ANQGSEA. Between the trimmed V and J ends, which lost 4 bases and 5 bases, there was a span of 16 bases. This CDR3 comprises 14 residues. CDR3 sequence (DNA): TGCAGCGTTGGGTGGACCGCGCAGGGAGATACGCAGTATTTT. Translating gives CSVGWTAQGDTQYF.

The V and J genes are TRBV7-9 and TRBJ1-5, with D unresolved. Germline V lookup: CDR1 SEHNR, CDR2 FQNEAQ (reference sequence). The CDR3 has 14 amino acids. V was cut by 1 base and J by 4 bases, with 8 bases left in between. CDR3 residues: CASSLDAENQPQHF. CDR3 DNA sequence: TGTGCCAGCAGCTTAGACGCGGAAAATCAGCCCCAGCATTTT.

This clonotype was detected only a few times. The chain joins TRBV4-1 to TRBJ2-1; TRBD2 matches at 7 bases. The length of the CDR3 is 14 residues. CDR1 and CDR2 (germline): MGHRA, YSYEKL. V lost 0 bases, J lost 10 bases, and 6 bases stayed unmatched. CDR3 region: CASSQETSYWEQFF. CDR3 DNA sequence: TGCGCCAGCAGCCAAGAGACTAGCTACTGGGAGCAGTTCTTC.

V is TRBV4-3 and J is TRBJ2-1; D perhaps matches TRBD2 (5 bases). This CDR3 region has 13 residues. The germline CDR1 and CDR2 sequences are LGHNA and YSLEER. V shed 3 bases and J shed 11 bases, with 14 bases lying between them. DNA of the CDR3: TGCGCCAGCAGCCATCTCGGGGTGGATCAGCAGTTCTTC. The encoded protein is CASSHLGVDQQFF.

This clonotype was observed a few times. J is TRBJ1-2 and V is TRBV6-5, with 7 bases fitting TRBD1. The germline CDR1 and CDR2 sequences are MNHEY and SVGAGI. V lost 10 bases and J lost 3; bases outside the gene matches: 2. The CDR3 totals 11 residues. The CDR3 region is CAIRGDYGYTF. Written as DNA, the CDR3 is TGTGCCATCAGGGGGGACTATGGCTACACCTTC.

CDR3: CASSFTLAYNEQFF. The CDR3 DNA follows: TGTGCCAGCAGCTTTACCCTAGCTTACAATGAGCAGTTCTTC. The V gene is TRBV12-3 or TRBV12-4, the J gene TRBJ2-1, with D possibly TRBD2 on 5 matching bases. CDR3 length: 14 amino acids. Trimming took 6 bases from V and 4 from J, leaving 13 bases between them.

This clonotype was found a few times. The chain's CDR3 is CASSDGTGGTEAFF. CDR3 DNA: TGCGCCAGCAGCGATGGGACAGGGGGCACTGAAGCTTTCTTT. The V call is TRBV4-3, the J call TRBJ1-1; TRBD1 matches at 11 bases. J was trimmed by 4 bases and V by 5 bases; bases with no gene match: 3. In germline, CDR1 is LGHNA, CDR2 YSLEER. The CDR3 has 14 residues.

This clonotype was counted a few times. The genes are TRBV6-5 and TRBJ2-3; D gene uncertain. CDR3 length: 14 residues. Germline V gene data show CDR1 as MNHEY and CDR2 as SVGAGI. The V gene lost 2 bases and the J gene lost 5 bases, with 11 bases spanning the gap. CDR3 bases: TGTGCCAGCAGTTACGGTGGGCGCGTAGATACGCAGTATTTT. Its protein is CASSYGGRVDTQYF.